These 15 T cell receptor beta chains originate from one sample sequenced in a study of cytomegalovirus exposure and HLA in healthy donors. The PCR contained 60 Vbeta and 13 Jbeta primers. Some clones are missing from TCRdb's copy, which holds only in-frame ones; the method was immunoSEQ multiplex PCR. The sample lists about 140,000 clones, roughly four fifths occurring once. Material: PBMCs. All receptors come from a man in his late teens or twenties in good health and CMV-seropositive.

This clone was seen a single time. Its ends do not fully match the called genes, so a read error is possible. This chain's CDR3 is CASSLSGSAPSTDTQYF. CDR3 nucleotide sequence: TGTGCTAGCAGCTTAAGCGGGAGCGCTCCTAGCACAGATACGCAGTATTTT. This chain links TRBV7-7 with TRBJ2-3; TRBD2 matches 8 bases. This CDR3 has 17 residues. Looked up from germline, CDR1 is SSHAT and CDR2 is FNYEAQ (reference sequence).

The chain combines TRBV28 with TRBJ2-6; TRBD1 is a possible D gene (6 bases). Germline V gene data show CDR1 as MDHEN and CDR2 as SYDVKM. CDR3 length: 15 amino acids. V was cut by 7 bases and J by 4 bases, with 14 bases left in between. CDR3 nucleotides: TGTGCCAGCACCAAAAGGGGGACCGGGGCCAACGTCCTGACTTTC. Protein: CASTKRGTGANVLTF.

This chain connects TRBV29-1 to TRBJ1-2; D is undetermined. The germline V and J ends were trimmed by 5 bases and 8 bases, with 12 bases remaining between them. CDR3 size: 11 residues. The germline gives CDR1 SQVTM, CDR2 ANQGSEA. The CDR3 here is CSVRSGLGYTF. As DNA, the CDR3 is TGCAGCGTTCGGTCGGGGTTAGGCTACACCTTC.

CDR3 protein: CASSPWDSGREQYF. The CDR3 region has the DNA TGTGCCAGCAGCCCTTGGGACAGCGGGCGGGAGCAGTACTTC. This chain links TRBV11-2 with TRBJ2-7; weak D call: TRBD1 (7 bases). Germline V CDR1 and CDR2: SGHAT, FQNNGV. This CDR3 region has 14 residues. Deletions cut 5 bases from V and 7 bases from J, with 18 bases between.

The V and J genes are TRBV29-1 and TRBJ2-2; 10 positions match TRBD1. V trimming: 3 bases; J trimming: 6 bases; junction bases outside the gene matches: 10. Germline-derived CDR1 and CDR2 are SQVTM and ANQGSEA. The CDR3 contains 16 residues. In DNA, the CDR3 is TGCAGCGTTGATCCCGGACAGGGGGAAACGGCCGGGGAGCTGTTTTTT. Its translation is CSVDPGQGETAGELFF.

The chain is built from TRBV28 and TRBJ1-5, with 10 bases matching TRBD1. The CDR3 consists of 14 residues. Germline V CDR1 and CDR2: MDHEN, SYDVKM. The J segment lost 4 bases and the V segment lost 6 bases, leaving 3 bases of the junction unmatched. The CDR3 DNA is TGTGCCAGCAGCCGGACAGGGGGAAATCAGCCCCAGCATTTT. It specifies CASSRTGGNQPQHF.

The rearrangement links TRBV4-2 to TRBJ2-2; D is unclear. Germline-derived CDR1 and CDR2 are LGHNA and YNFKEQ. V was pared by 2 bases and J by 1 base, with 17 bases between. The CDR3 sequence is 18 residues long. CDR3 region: CASSQPPGFERNTGELFF. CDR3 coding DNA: TGTGCCAGCAGCCAACCCCCCGGGTTTGAGCGGAACACCGGGGAGCTGTTTTTT.

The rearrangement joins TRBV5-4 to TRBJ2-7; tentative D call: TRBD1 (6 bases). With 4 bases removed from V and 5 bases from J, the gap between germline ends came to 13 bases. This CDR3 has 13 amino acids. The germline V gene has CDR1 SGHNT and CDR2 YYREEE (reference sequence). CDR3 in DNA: TGTGCCAGCAGCCCAGCAGGGACACACGAGCAGTACTTC. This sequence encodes CASSPAGTHEQYF.

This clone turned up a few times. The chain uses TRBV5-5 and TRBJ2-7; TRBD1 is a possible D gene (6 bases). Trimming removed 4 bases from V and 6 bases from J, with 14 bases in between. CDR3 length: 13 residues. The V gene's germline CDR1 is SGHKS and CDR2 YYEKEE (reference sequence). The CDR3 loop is CASSVDSLGEQYF. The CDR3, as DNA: TGTGCCAGCAGCGTGGACAGTCTGGGCGAGCAGTACTTC.

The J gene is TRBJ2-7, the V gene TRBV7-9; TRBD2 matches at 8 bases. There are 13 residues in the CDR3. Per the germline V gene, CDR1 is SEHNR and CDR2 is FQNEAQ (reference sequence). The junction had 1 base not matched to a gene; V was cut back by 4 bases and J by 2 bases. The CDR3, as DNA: TGTGCCAGCAGCTCGGGAGGGACCTACGAGCAGTACTTC. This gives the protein CASSSGGTYEQYF.

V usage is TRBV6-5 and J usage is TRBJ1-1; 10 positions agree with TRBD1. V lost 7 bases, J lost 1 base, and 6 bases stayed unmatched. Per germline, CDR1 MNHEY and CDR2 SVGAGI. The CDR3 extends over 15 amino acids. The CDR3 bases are TGTGCCAGCACCCCGGGACAGGGGAAGAACACTGAAGCTTTCTTT. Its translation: CASTPGQGKNTEAFF.

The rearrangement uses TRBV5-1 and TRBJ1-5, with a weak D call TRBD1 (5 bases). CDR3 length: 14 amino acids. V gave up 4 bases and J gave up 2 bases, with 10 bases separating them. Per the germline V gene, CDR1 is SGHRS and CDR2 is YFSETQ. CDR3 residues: CASSPDSRNQPQHF. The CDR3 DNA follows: TGCGCCAGCAGCCCAGACAGCCGCAATCAGCCCCAGCATTTT.

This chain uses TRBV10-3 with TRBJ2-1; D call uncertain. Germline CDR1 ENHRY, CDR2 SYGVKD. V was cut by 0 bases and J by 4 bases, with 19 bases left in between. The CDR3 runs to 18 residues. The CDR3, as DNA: TGTGCCATCAGTGAGTCGTCGCTGCGCCGCGCTTTATACAATGAGCAGTTCTTC. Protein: CAISESSLRRALYNEQFF.

DNA for the CDR3: TGTGCCAGCAGCGCCTCTTCCCGAGGGGGACTAGCGGCCACAGATACGCAGTATTTT. Residues: CASSASSRGGLAATDTQYF. The chain links TRBV9 to TRBJ2-3; 11 bases align to TRBD2. V was clipped by 3 bases and J by 2 bases; unmatched bases: 14. Germline assignment: CDR1 SGDLS and CDR2 YYNGEE. CDR3 length: 19 residues.

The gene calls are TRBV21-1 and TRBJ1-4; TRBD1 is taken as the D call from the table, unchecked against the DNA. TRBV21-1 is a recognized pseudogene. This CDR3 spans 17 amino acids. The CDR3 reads CASSNPTGQGANEKLFF. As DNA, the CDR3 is TGTGCCAGCAGCAACCCAACAGGACAGGGGGCTAATGAAAAACTGTTTTTT.